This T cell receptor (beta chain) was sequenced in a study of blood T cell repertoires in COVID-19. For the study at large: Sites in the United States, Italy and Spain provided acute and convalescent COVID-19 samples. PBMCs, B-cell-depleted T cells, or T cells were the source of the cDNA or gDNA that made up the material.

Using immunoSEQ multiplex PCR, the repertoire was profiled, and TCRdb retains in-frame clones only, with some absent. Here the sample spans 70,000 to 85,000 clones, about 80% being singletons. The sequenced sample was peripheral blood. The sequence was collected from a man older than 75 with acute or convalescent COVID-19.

CDR3 sequence reads: CASSQAAAKGYGYTF. Written as DNA, the CDR3 is TGTGCCAGCAGCCAAGCAGCGGCTAAGGGTTATGGCTACACCTTC. V is TRBV3-1 (or the pseudogene TRBV3-2) and J is TRBJ1-2; D is unresolved. The V and J ends lost 1 base and 5 bases respectively, with 14 bases between them. This CDR3 comprises 15 residues. Germline CDR1 and CDR2: LGHDT and YNNKEL (reference sequence).